This TCR beta chain was recovered during a study of beta chain features in type 1 diabetes. This clone appeared a few times. The CDR3 runs to 16 residues. After removal of 3 bases from V and 2 bases from J, the junction contained 6 bases not matched to a gene. In germline, CDR1 is SGHTA, CDR2 FQGNSA. The authors reverse transcribed all of the isolated RNA, so sequencing captured expressed TCRB transcripts. Method: immunoSEQ multiplex PCR; TCRdb's copy keeps in-frame clones and lacks some. This table has 240,000 or so clones, 25% to 35% appearing once. Markers CD45RO/CCR7/CD25/CD127/CD95/CD27 served to sort CD4+ naive, central memory, regulatory and stem cell-like memory cells. Populations obtained by sorting all exceeded 95% purity.

The clonotype originates from a man aged 30 to 39 in good health. The sample was central memory CD4+ T cells from blood. The chain uses TRBV7-2 and TRBJ2-2, with 7 bases matching TRBD2. The CDR3, as DNA: TGTGCCAGCAGCTTTCCGGGAGGTCCAAACACCGGGGAGCTGTTTTTT. It is translated as CASSFPGGPNTGELFF.